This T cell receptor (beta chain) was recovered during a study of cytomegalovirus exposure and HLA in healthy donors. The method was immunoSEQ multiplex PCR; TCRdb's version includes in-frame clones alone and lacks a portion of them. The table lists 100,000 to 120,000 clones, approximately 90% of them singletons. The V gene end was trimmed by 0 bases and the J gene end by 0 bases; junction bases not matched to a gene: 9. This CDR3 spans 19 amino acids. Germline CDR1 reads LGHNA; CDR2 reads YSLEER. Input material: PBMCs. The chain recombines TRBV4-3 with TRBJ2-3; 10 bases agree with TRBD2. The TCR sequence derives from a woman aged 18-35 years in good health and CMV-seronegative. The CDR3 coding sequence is TGCGCCAGCAGCCAAGAAAGGAGCGGGGGGGGAGGAAGCACAGATACGCAGTATTTT. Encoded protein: CASSQERSGGGGSTDTQYF.